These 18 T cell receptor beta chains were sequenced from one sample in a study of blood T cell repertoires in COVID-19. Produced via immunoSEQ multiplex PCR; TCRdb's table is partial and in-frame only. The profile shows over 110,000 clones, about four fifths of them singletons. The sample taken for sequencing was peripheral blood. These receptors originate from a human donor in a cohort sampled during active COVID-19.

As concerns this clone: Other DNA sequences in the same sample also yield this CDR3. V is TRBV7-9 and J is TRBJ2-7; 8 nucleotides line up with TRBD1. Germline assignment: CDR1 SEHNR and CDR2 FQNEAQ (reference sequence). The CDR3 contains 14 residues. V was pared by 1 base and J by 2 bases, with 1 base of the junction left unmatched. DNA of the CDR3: TGTGCCAGCAGCTTAGGACAGGGGACCTACGAGCAGTACTTC. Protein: CASSLGQGTYEQYF.

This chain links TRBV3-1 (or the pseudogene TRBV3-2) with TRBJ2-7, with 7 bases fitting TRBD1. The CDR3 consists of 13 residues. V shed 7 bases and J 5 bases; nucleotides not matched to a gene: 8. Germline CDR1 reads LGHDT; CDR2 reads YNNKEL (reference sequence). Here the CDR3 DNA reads TGTGCCAGCACCTTGGGGACAGCTCACGAGCAGTACTTC. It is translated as CASTLGTAHEQYF.

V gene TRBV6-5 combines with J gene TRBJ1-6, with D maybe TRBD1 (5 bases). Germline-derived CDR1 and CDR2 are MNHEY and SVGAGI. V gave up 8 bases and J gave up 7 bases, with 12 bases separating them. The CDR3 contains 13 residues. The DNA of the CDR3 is TGTGCCAGCGGGGGGAGAAGAAATTCACCCCTCCACTTT. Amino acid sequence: CASGGRRNSPLHF.

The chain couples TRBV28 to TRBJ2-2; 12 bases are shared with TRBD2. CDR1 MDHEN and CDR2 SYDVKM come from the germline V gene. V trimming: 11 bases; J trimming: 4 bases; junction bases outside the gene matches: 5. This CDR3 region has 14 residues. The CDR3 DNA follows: TGTGCCTGCGGACTAGCGGGATTCACCGGGGAGCTGTTTTTT. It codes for CACGLAGFTGELFF.

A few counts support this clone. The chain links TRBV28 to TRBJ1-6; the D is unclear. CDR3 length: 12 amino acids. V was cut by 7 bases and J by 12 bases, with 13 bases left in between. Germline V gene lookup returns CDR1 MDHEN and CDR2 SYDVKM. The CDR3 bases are TGTGCCAGCACCACACGACTGGGACCCCTCCACTTT. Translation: CASTTRLGPLHF. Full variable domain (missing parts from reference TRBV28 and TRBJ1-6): DVKVTQSSRYLVKRTGEKVFLECVQDMDHENMFWYRQDPGLGLRLIYFSYDVKMKEKGDIPEGYSVSREKKERFSLILESASTNQTSMYLCASTTRLGPLHFGNGTRLTVT.

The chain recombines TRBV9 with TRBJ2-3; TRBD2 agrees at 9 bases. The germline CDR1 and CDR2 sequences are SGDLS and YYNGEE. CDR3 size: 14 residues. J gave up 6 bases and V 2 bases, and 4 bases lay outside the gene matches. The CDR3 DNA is TGTGCCAGCAGCGTGGGACTAGCAGCTGATACGCAGTATTTT. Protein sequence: CASSVGLAADTQYF. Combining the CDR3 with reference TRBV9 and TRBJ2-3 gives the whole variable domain DSGVTQTPKHLITATGQRVTLRCSPRSGDLSVYWYQQSLDQGLQFLIQYYNGEERAKGNILERFSAQQFPDLHSELNLSSLELGDSALYFCASSVGLAADTQYFGPGTRLTVL.

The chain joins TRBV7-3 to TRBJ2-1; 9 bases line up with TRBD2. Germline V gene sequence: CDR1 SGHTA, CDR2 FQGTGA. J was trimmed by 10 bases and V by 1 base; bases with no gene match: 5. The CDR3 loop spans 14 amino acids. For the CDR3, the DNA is TGTGCCAGCAGCTTAAGCGGGAGGGCCTACGAGCAGTTCTTC. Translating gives CASSLSGRAYEQFF.

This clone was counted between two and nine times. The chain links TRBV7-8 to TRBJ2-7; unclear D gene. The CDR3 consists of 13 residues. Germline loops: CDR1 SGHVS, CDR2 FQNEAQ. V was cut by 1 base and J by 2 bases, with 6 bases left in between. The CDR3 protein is CASSLVAAYEQYF. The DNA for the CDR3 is TGTGCCAGCAGCTTAGTAGCAGCCTACGAGCAGTACTTC. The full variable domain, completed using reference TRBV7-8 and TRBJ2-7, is GAGVSQSPRYKVAKRGQDVALRCDPISGHVSLFWYQQALGQGPEFLTYFQNEAQLDKSGLPSDRFFAERPEGSVSTLKIQRTQQEDSAVYLCASSLVAAYEQYFGPGTRLTVT.

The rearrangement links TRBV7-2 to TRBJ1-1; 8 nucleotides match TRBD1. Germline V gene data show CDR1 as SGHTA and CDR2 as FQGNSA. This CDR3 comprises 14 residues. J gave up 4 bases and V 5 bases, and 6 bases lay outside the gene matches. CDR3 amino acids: CASSPRGLVTEAFF. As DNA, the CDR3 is TGTGCCAGCAGCCCCAGGGGGCTAGTCACTGAAGCTTTCTTT.

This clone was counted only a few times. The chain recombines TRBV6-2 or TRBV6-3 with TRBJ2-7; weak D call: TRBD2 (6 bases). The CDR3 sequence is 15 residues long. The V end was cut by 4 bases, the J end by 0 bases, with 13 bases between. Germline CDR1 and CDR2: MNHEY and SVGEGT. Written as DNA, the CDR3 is TGTGCCAGCAGTTCAATGAAGACTAGCTCCTACGAGCAGTACTTC. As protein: CASSSMKTSSYEQYF.

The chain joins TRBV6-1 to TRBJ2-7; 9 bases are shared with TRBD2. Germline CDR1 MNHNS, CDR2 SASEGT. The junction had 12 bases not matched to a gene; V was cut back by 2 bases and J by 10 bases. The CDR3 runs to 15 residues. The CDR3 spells CASSEWGISGSLQYF. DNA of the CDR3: TGTGCCAGCAGTGAATGGGGGATTAGCGGGAGTTTACAGTACTTC.

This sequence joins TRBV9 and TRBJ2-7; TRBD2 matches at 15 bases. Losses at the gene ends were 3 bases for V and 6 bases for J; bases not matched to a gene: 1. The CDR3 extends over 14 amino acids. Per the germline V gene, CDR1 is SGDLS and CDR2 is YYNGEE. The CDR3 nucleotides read TGTGCCAGCAGCGCGGGACTAGCGGGAGGCGAGCAGTACTTC. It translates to CASSAGLAGGEQYF.

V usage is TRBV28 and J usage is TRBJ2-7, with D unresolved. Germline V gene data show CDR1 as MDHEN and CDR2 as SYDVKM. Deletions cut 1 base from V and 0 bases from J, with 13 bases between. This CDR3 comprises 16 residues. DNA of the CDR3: TGTGCCAGCAGTTTATCCAGGAACCCGTTCTCCTACGAGCAGTACTTC. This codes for CASSLSRNPFSYEQYF.

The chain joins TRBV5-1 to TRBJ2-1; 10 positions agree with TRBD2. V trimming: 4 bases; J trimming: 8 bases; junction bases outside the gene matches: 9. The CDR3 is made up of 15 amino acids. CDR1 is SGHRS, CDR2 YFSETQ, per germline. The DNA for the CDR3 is TGCGCCAGCAGCCAAGCAGCGGGAGGGCAGGATGAGCAGTTCTTC. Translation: CASSQAAGGQDEQFF.

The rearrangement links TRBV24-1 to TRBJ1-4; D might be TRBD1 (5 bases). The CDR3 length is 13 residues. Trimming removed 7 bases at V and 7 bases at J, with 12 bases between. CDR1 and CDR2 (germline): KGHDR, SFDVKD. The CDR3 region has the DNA TGTGCCACCAGCCCAGGGTACGGTGAAAAACTGTTTTTT. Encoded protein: CATSPGYGEKLFF.

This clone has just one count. The CDR3 DNA follows: TGCGCCAGCAGCTCTACTAGCGGGGGGGAGGTCTACGAGCAGTACTTC. Protein product: CASSSTSGGEVYEQYF. The chain uses TRBV5-1 and TRBJ2-7; 13 nucleotides agree with TRBD2. The CDR3 is 16 amino acids. V lost 3 bases, J lost 3 bases, and 6 bases stayed unmatched. Germline V gene sequence: CDR1 SGHRS, CDR2 YFSETQ.

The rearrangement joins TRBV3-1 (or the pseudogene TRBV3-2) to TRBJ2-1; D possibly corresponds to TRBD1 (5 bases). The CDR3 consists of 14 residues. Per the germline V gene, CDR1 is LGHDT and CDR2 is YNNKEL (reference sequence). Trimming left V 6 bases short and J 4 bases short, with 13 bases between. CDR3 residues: CASRQKGLYNEQFF. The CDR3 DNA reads TGTGCCAGCAGGCAGAAGGGGCTATACAATGAGCAGTTCTTC.

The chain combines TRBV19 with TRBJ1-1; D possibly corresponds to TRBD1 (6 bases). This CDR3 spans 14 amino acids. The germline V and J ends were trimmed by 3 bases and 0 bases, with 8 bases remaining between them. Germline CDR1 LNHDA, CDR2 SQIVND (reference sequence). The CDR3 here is CASSIWGLNTEAFF. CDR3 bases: TGTGCCAGTAGTATCTGGGGGCTGAACACTGAAGCTTTCTTT.